This TCR beta chain was documented in a study of shared clonotypes between healthy human individuals. Data came from immunoSEQ multiplex PCR; TCRdb stores just in-frame clones and leaves some out. The sample shows a few million clones, less than 95% of them seen only once. V trimming: 5 bases; J trimming: 2 bases; junction bases outside the gene matches: 4. CDR1 is MDHEN and CDR2 is SYDVKM in the germline V gene. The CDR3 runs to 15 residues. This clone occurred once. The chain joins TRBV28 to TRBJ1-3, with 9 positions matching TRBD1. The sequencing input was naive CD4+ T cells from PBMCs. This sample's subset: CD45RA+ positively selected. This sequence was found in a man aged 18 to 29 in good health. Some clones in this sample may be carry-over from other donors' samples. The CDR3 region is CASSRTGEPGNTIYF. The CDR3 DNA sequence: TGTGCCAGCAGTAGGACAGGGGAACCTGGAAACACCATATATTTT.